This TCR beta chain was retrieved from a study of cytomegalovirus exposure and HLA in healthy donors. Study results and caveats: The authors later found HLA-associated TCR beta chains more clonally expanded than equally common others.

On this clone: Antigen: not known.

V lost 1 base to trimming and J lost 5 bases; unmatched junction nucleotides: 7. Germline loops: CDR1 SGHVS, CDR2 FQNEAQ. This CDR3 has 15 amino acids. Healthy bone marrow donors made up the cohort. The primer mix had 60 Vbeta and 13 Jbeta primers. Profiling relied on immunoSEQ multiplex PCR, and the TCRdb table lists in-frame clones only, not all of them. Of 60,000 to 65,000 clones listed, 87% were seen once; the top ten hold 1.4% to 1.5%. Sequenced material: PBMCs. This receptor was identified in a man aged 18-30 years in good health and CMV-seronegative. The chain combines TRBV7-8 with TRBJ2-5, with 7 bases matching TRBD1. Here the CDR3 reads CASSLDRQGEETQYF. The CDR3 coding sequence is TGTGCCAGCAGCTTAGACCGGCAGGGGGAGGAGACCCAGTACTTC.